Listed below are T cell receptor beta chains from one sample, sequenced in a study of human T cells and chemical hapten exposure. MiXCR, run by TCRdb on the RACE reads, gives a single entry per CDR3 protein. The data show under 450,000 distinct CDR3 sequences, more than 5% seen once. This material consisted of whole blood, taken in connection with sensitization to the hapten diphenylcyclopropenone (DPC). These receptors originate from a woman aged 18-30 years with alopecia areata. Some clones in this sample may be carry-over from other donors' samples. CDR3s include the opening cysteine and the closing phenylalanine or tryptophan. A D gene is named only where the DNA matches it firmly. Not all rows give a size; the values are once, few, many and, for expanded clones, a class.

J	size	V	length	D	DNA	CDR3
TRBJ1-5	many	TRBV7-2	14	.	TGTGCCAGCAGCTTAGTTAGCGCGGGTCAGCCCCAGCATTTT	CASSLVSAGQPQHF
TRBJ2-3	few	TRBV7-2	15	TRBD1	TGTGCCAGCAGCTTAGTCACAGGGGGCGCAAATACGCAGTATTTT	CASSLVTGGANTQYF
TRBJ2-3	.	TRBV6-6	16	.	TGTGCCAGCAGTTTCACCCCGAGCGATCTCACAGATACGCAGTATTTT	CASSFTPSDLTDTQYF
TRBJ2-1	many	TRBV9	13	.	TGTGCCAGCAGCGTAGACTTATACAATGAGCAGTTCTTC	CASSVDLYNEQFF
TRBJ2-5	few	TRBV4-2	19	.	TGTGCCAGCAGCCAAGATTCCGTTGATCGAGGTACCCGTGGGGGGACCCAGTACTTC	CASSQDSVDRGTRGGTQYF
TRBJ1-2	many	TRBV7-2	13	.	TGTGCCAGCAGCTCGGGGTTGAACTATGGCTACACCTTC	CASSSGLNYGYTF
TRBJ1-5	.	TRBV7-8	15	TRBD1	TGTGCCAGCAGCTTGACAGGGGCCTCGGCCCAGCCCCAGCATTTT	CASSLTGASAQPQHF
TRBJ2-5	many	TRBV20-1	13	.	TGCAGTGCTAGAAGGGATATTGAAGAGACCCAGTACTTC	CSARRDIEETQYF
TRBJ1-5	many	TRBV6-4	12	.	TGTGCCGTACAGGGTCACAATCAGCCCCAGCATTTT	CAVQGHNQPQHF
TRBJ2-5	few	TRBV6-1	17	.	TGTGCCAGCAGTGAAGCCCGTCTGGGAAGGCTCGGAGAGACCCAGTACTTC	CASSEARLGRLGETQYF
TRBJ1-1	many	TRBV6-5	15	.	TGTGCCAGCAGTCTTTACGAAGGGCACAACACTGAAGCTTTCTTT	CASSLYEGHNTEAFF
TRBJ1-1	many	TRBV18	14	TRBD1	TGTGCCAGCTCTCCCGACAGGGTGAACACTGAAGCTTTCTTT	CASSPDRVNTEAFF
TRBJ2-7	many	TRBV10-3	12	.	TGTGCCATCAGTCCTGACACGGTGGTGCAGTACTTC	CAISPDTVVQYF
TRBJ1-1	few	TRBV20-1	17	.	TGCAGTGCTAGAGATTATTTGCAGGGTCTATCGGGCACTGAAGCTTTCTTT	CSARDYLQGLSGTEAFF
TRBJ1-4	many	TRBV5-1	16	.	TGCGCCAGCAGCATACAACCGGGACGGAGTAATGAAAAACTGTTTTTT	CASSIQPGRSNEKLFF
TRBJ1-4	many	TRBV25-1	12	.	TGTGCCAGCTGGGGACAAAATGAAAAACTGTTTTTT	CASWGQNEKLFF
TRBJ1-3	many	TRBV4-3	13	.	TGCGCCAGCAGCCAAGAAGGTTTGAGCACCATATATTTT	CASSQEGLSTIYF
TRBJ1-3	many	TRBV13	11	.	TGTGCCAGCAGCACCCGAAACACCATATATTTT	CASSTRNTIYF
TRBJ1-5	many	TRBV7-2	14	.	TGTGCCAGCAGCGCAGGACCGTACAATCAGCCCCAGCATTTT	CASSAGPYNQPQHF
TRBJ2-3	.	TRBV5-1	17	.	TGCGCCAGCAGCTATGGGGACTCGGTAGTCCTCACAGATACGCAGTATTTT	CASSYGDSVVLTDTQYF
TRBJ1-2	.	TRBV7-2	14	.	TGTGCCAGCAGCTTAATAACAGGGAGCTATGGCTACACCTTC	CASSLITGSYGYTF
TRBJ1-4	few	TRBV15	13	.	TGTGCCACCAGCAGGGGTCAACGGGAAAAACTGTTTTTT	CATSRGQREKLFF
TRBJ2-3	few	TRBV20-1	15	TRBD1	TGCAGTGCTAGAAACACAGGGGGCGGCGCAGATACGCAGTATTTT	CSARNTGGGADTQYF
TRBJ1-4	few	TRBV10-3	15	TRBD1	TGTGCCACCTCCGGGACAGTCTCAACTAATGAAAAACTGTTTTTT	CATSGTVSTNEKLFF
TRBJ2-6	few	TRBV6-2/TRBV6-3	17	TRBD1	TGTGCCAGCAGTTCGGGACAGGGGAGATCCGGGGCCAACGTCCTGACTTTC	CASSSGQGRSGANVLTF
TRBJ1-3	few	TRBV28	13	.	TGTGCCAGCCTCGGGGGGAATGGAAACACCATATATTTT	CASLGGNGNTIYF
TRBJ1-6	.	TRBV14	15	.	TGTGCCAGCAGCCGATCGCAGGGCCGGGACTCACCCCTCCACTTT	CASSRSQGRDSPLHF
TRBJ2-2	many	TRBV2	17	.	TGTGCCAGCAGTGGGACCGGGACTCGCCGAATGATCGGGGAGCTGTTTTTT	CASSGTGTRRMIGELFF
TRBJ1-2	.	TRBV18	18	TRBD1	TGTGCCAGCTCACCTAACACAGGGGCCGCGACTTTAGTCTATGGCTACACCTTC	CASSPNTGAATLVYGYTF
TRBJ1-2	many	TRBV27	15	.	TGTGCCAGCAGTATAGGACCCCCCCATGTTGGCGGCTACACCTTC	CASSIGPPHVGGYTF
TRBJ1-6	few	TRBV7-8	17	TRBD1	TGTGCCAGCAGCCCCCCGACAGGGGGCGTGAATAATTCACCCCTCCACTTT	CASSPPTGGVNNSPLHF
TRBJ2-2	.	TRBV6-5	13	.	TGTGCCAGTATGATCTGGAGCACCGGGGAGCTGTTTTTT	CASMIWSTGELFF
TRBJ1-2	many	TRBV11-1	18	TRBD1	TGTGCCAGCAGCTTATGGGAAGGGGGCCCTTTGACGGAGTATGGCTACACCTTC	CASSLWEGGPLTEYGYTF
TRBJ2-1	.	TRBV4-2	15	.	TGTGCCAGCAGCCAAGATACATGGGGAGCGGATGAGCAGTTCTTC	CASSQDTWGADEQFF
TRBJ1-1	many	TRBV6-4	13	.	TGTGCCAGCAGTCACAGGGAGAACACTGAAGCTTTCTTT	CASSHRENTEAFF
TRBJ2-5	few	TRBV5-1	16	TRBD2	TGCGCCAGCACCCTCGCCAGCGGGGGGGCGCGGGAGACCCAGTACTTC	CASTLASGGARETQYF
TRBJ2-1	many	TRBV20-1	13	.	TGCAGTGCTAGAAAATCGGGGGTCGATGAGCAGTTCTTC	CSARKSGVDEQFF
TRBJ2-3	few	TRBV24-1	13	.	TGTGCCACCAGTGATCAGCTGGCAGATACGCAGTATTTT	CATSDQLADTQYF
TRBJ2-3	many	TRBV12-3/TRBV12-4	13	.	TGTGCCAGCAGTAAGGCTAGCACAGATACGCAGTATTTT	CASSKASTDTQYF
TRBJ2-1	few	TRBV20-1	15	.	TGCAGTGCTCGACGCGGTCTAGGTACCTACAATGAGCAGTTCTTC	CSARRGLGTYNEQFF
TRBJ2-7	.	TRBV25-1	13	.	TGTGCCAGCAGTGACCCGCTTACCTACGAGCAGTACTTC	CASSDPLTYEQYF
TRBJ1-1	many	TRBV7-9	15	TRBD1	TGTGCCAGCAGCGGGCCCCGACAGGGGTACACTGAAGCTTTCTTT	CASSGPRQGYTEAFF
TRBJ1-6	many	TRBV9	14	.	TGTGCCAGCAGCGTAGCTCGAGCCGGGTCACCCCTCCACTTT	CASSVARAGSPLHF
TRBJ1-1	many	TRBV12-3/TRBV12-4	13	.	TGTGCCAGCAGTCTCAGGGAGCAGACTGAAGCTTTCTTT	CASSLREQTEAFF
TRBJ1-2	.	TRBV6-5	16	TRBD1	TGTGCCAGCAGTACATTAACCGGGACAGGATACTATGGCTACACCTTC	CASSTLTGTGYYGYTF
TRBJ2-1	many	TRBV19	15	.	TGTGCCAGTAGTATTGGAACTCTCGAGGTTAATGAGCAGTTCTTC	CASSIGTLEVNEQFF
TRBJ2-3	many	TRBV29-1	16	TRBD1	TGCAGCGTTAAGGTGATCGCCGGGACAGGCACAGATACGCAGTATTTT	CSVKVIAGTGTDTQYF
TRBJ1-2	few	TRBV6-6	16	.	TGTGCCAGCAGTTCCCGCCCCCTGTCCGTTCCTTATGGCTACACCTTC	CASSSRPLSVPYGYTF
TRBJ1-5	many	TRBV6-1	15	.	TGTGCCAGCAGTGAAGCGGGACAATGGGCATGGCCCCAGCATTTT	CASSEAGQWAWPQHF
TRBJ1-1	few	TRBV6-5	17	TRBD1	TGTGCCAGCAGACCCTTCTACAGGGGGAGGGTGAACACTGAAGCTTTCTTT	CASRPFYRGRVNTEAFF
TRBJ1-1	many	TRBV14	13	.	TGTGCCAGCAGCCAAGTGGTAGAAACTGAAGCTTTCTTT	CASSQVVETEAFF
TRBJ2-7	few	TRBV6-5	15	.	TGTGCCAGCAGTTATACTGGGGCCTTGGAAAGCGAGCAGTACTTC	CASSYTGALESEQYF
TRBJ2-5	.	TRBV5-1	14	.	TGCGCCAGCAGCTTGGACGGCAGGGTGGAGACCCAGTACTTC	CASSLDGRVETQYF
TRBJ2-5	.	TRBV6-2/TRBV6-3	15	.	TGTGCCAGCAGTTACGGGGGGGCCGCTGGAGAGACCCAGTACTTC	CASSYGGAAGETQYF
TRBJ1-2	many	TRBV5-6	13	.	TGTGCCAGCAGCCAACAGGATTTCTATGGCTACACCTTC	CASSQQDFYGYTF
TRBJ1-3	few	TRBV10-3	14	.	TGTGCCATCAGTGCGCTGGGGAGTCCAAACACCATATATTTT	CAISALGSPNTIYF
TRBJ2-3	.	TRBV2	15	.	TGTGCCAGCAGTGGCCTTCCACAGGGCACAGATACGCAGTATTTT	CASSGLPQGTDTQYF
TRBJ2-7	many	TRBV5-1	15	TRBD1	TGCGCCAGCAGCCCACAGGGGGCTCCACGCTACGAGCAGTACTTC	CASSPQGAPRYEQYF